Listed here are 25 T cell receptor beta chains from one sample, sequenced in a study of blood T cell repertoires in COVID-19. Libraries were prepared by immunoSEQ multiplex PCR; TCRdb keeps only in-frame clonotypes and omits some of them. The data hold around 15,000 clones, with 88% observed a single time. Sequenced material: peripheral blood. Source of these receptors: a human donor in a cohort sampled during active COVID-19.

The rearrangement joins TRBV5-5 to TRBJ2-7, with 7 bases that match TRBD1. The CDR3 covers 15 residues. Trimming cost V 0 bases and J 5 bases; bases outside gene matches: 8. Germline values: CDR1 SGHKS, CDR2 YYEKEE (reference sequence). The CDR3 is CASSLADRDRHEQYF. CDR3 nucleotide sequence: TGTGCCAGCAGCTTGGCCGACAGGGACAGACACGAGCAGTACTTC.

This chain links TRBV27 with TRBJ2-7, with D tentatively TRBD2 (6 bases). The CDR3 extends over 14 amino acids. CDR1 and CDR2 from the germline V gene are MNHEY and SMNVEV (reference sequence). The V end lost 0 bases, the J end lost 5 bases, and 11 bases lay between the germline ends. The CDR3 reads CASSLSEGRHEQYF. In DNA, the CDR3 is TGTGCCAGCAGTTTATCGGAGGGAAGGCACGAGCAGTACTTC.

The chain links TRBV5-1 to TRBJ1-4, with 9 bases lining up with TRBD1. V shed 4 bases, J shed 8 bases, and the junction held 12 bases outside the gene matches. CDR1 SGHRS and CDR2 YFSETQ come from the germline V gene. The CDR3 covers 16 residues. CDR3 in DNA: TGCGCCAGCAGCACCACAGGGGGCCAGGTGAAGGAAAAACTGTTTTTT. As protein: CASSTTGGQVKEKLFF.

J is TRBJ2-5 and V is TRBV28, with 11 bases that match TRBD2. Per the germline V gene, CDR1 is MDHEN and CDR2 is SYDVKM. The CDR3 extends over 19 amino acids. V lost 5 bases, J lost 5 bases, and 19 bases stayed unmatched. The CDR3 loop reads CASSTGVAGGDRATETQYF. The CDR3 coding sequence is TGTGCCAGCAGTACCGGGGTAGCGGGAGGGGATCGCGCAACGGAGACCCAGTACTTC.

In this sample, this clone is medium-sized. The chain carries TRBV6-5 and TRBJ2-7; TRBD1 might be the D (6 bases). Looked up from germline, CDR1 is MNHEY and CDR2 is SVGAGI. This CDR3 comprises 15 residues. The V gene lost 2 bases and the J gene lost 0 bases, with 11 bases spanning the gap. The chain's CDR3 is CASSYRRDNSYEQYF. The CDR3 DNA reads TGTGCCAGCAGTTACCGCCGGGACAACTCCTACGAGCAGTACTTC.

A single count supports this clone. The CDR3 protein is CASSLGSRAETQPQHF. The CDR3 bases are TGTGCCAGCAGCTTAGGTAGCAGGGCGGAGACCCAGCCCCAGCATTTT. The chain employs TRBV7-9 and TRBJ1-5; D might be TRBD1 (5 bases). Germline CDR1 SEHNR, CDR2 FQNEAQ (reference sequence). The CDR3 sequence is 16 residues long. The V end lost 1 base, the J end lost 7 bases, and 17 bases lay between the germline ends.

This clone turned up a few times. This chain joins TRBV5-1 and TRBJ2-7; D is perhaps TRBD1 (5 bases). This CDR3 contains 15 residues. The V gene's germline CDR1 is SGHRS and CDR2 YFSETQ. The ends were cut back, 3 bases at V and 2 bases at J, with 15 bases in the middle. As DNA, the CDR3 is TGCGCCAGCAGCTCAGGACATAGAGATACCTACGAGCAGTACTTC. Translating gives CASSSGHRDTYEQYF. The entire variable domain, with the rest obtained from reference TRBV5-1 and TRBJ2-7, is as follows: KAGVTQTPRYLIKTRGQQVTLSCSPISGHRSVSWYQQTPGQGLQFLFEYFSETQRNKGNFPGRFSGRQFSNSRSEMNVSTLELGDSALYLCASSSGHRDTYEQYFGPGTRLTVT.

The V gene is TRBV2, the J gene TRBJ2-3; possibly TRBD2 for D (6 bases). The ends were cut back, 4 bases at V and 3 bases at J, with 11 bases in the middle. This CDR3 is built from 14 residues. Germline assignment: CDR1 SNHLY and CDR2 FYNNEI. The CDR3 DNA is TGTGCCAGCAGTGGAATGAGCGGGACAGATACGCAGTATTTT. This translates into CASSGMSGTDTQYF.

V usage is TRBV11-2 and J usage is TRBJ2-7; TRBD1 matches at 8 bases. J gave up 1 base and V 1 base, and 9 bases lay outside the gene matches. Germline V CDR1 and CDR2: SGHAT, FQNNGV. The CDR3 has 17 residues. CDR3 in amino acids: CASSLVGGGTGSYEQYF. Written as DNA, the CDR3 is TGTGCCAGCAGCTTAGTTGGTGGAGGGACAGGTTCCTACGAGCAGTACTTC.

This clone is a singleton in its sample. This rearrangement joins TRBV7-9 to TRBJ2-3; maybe TRBD1 (5 bases). This CDR3 has 15 amino acids. V was shortened by 5 bases and J by 4 bases, with 16 bases between the two germline ends. Germline CDR1 is SEHNR and CDR2 is FQNEAQ (reference sequence). CDR3 sequence: CASSPESGKADTQYF. As DNA, the CDR3 is TGTGCCAGCAGCCCCGAGTCAGGGAAGGCAGATACGCAGTATTTT.

The gene calls are TRBV5-1 and TRBJ2-2; no firm D call. The CDR3 length is 14 residues. Germline CDR1 reads SGHRS; CDR2 reads YFSETQ. V was clipped by 4 bases and J by 3 bases, with 10 bases between them. The CDR3 DNA reads TGCGCCAGCAGCCTCCCGACACACACCGGGGAGCTGTTTTTT. Translation gives CASSLPTHTGELFF.

This chain joins TRBV18 and TRBJ2-1; TRBD2 agrees at 12 bases. Per germline, CDR1 KGHSH and CDR2 LQKENI. V lost 5 bases to trimming and J lost 6 bases; unmatched junction nucleotides: 5. This CDR3 region has 15 residues. The CDR3 protein is CASSELAGGTNEQFF. The CDR3 bases are TGTGCCAGCTCAGAACTAGCGGGAGGCACCAATGAGCAGTTCTTC.

This clone was seen a handful of times. The chain recombines TRBV2 with TRBJ1-1, with 8 positions matching TRBD1. The CDR3 totals 12 residues. V lost 8 bases and J lost 4; bases outside the gene matches: 3. Germline V CDR1 and CDR2: SNHLY, FYNNEI. The CDR3 sequence: CASQGAGTEAFF. The CDR3 nucleotides read TGTGCCAGCCAGGGGGCTGGCACTGAAGCTTTCTTT.

The J gene is TRBJ2-7, the V gene TRBV5-1, with 9 bases matching TRBD2. V was clipped by 3 bases and J by 3 bases; unmatched bases: 7. Germline CDR1 is SGHRS and CDR2 is YFSETQ. There are 15 residues in the CDR3. CDR3 loop: CASSSMTSGVYEQYF. The CDR3 DNA is TGCGCCAGCAGCTCTATGACTAGCGGAGTCTACGAGCAGTACTTC.

The rearrangement joins TRBV3-1 (or the pseudogene TRBV3-2) to TRBJ2-7; D is possibly TRBD1 (6 bases). CDR1 LGHDT and CDR2 YNNKEL come from the germline V gene (reference sequence). V was pared by 4 bases and J by 0 bases, with 7 bases between. The CDR3 is 13 residues long. The chain's CDR3 is CASSLGGSYEQYF. For the CDR3, the DNA is TGTGCCAGCAGCCTAGGGGGCTCCTACGAGCAGTACTTC.

This clone was seen more than once but under ten times. The chain joins TRBV5-4 to TRBJ2-7; the match to TRBD1 covers 7 bases. The J segment lost 2 bases and the V segment lost 3 bases, leaving 8 bases of the junction unmatched. Germline V gene data show CDR1 as SGHNT and CDR2 as YYREEE (reference sequence). The CDR3 is 15 residues long. The CDR3 sequence: CASSYQTGVPYEQYF. CDR3 coding DNA: TGTGCCAGCAGCTACCAAACAGGGGTTCCCTACGAGCAGTACTTC.

The chain recombines TRBV27 with TRBJ2-7; 14 positions agree with TRBD2. This CDR3 has 17 residues. The J segment lost 4 bases and the V segment lost 5 bases, leaving 10 bases of the junction unmatched. The germline CDR1 and CDR2 sequences are MNHEY and SMNVEV (reference sequence). The CDR3 bases are TGTGCCAGCAGTCCACTGGGACTAGCGGGAGCCCTATACGAGCAGTACTTC. It specifies CASSPLGLAGALYEQYF.

This sequence joins TRBV28 and TRBJ1-3; D is uncertain. V was cut by 4 bases and J by 5 bases, with 9 bases left in between. CDR1 is MDHEN and CDR2 is SYDVKM in the germline V gene. CDR3 length equals 13 residues. This CDR3 is CASSSGLRNTIYF. Written as DNA, the CDR3 is TGTGCCAGCAGTTCTGGGCTTCGAAACACCATATATTTT.

The V gene is TRBV7-9, the J gene TRBJ1-2; D is unclear. The CDR3 contains 13 residues. CDR1 and CDR2 (germline): SEHNR, FQNEAQ (reference sequence). V lost 4 bases and J lost 5, with 11 bases in between. This CDR3 is CASSSTREYGYTF. Here the CDR3 DNA reads TGTGCCAGCAGCTCAACACGGGAATATGGCTACACCTTC.

This clone was counted a single time. This rearrangement joins TRBV10-3 to TRBJ2-1; D possibly corresponds to TRBD2 (6 bases). The length of the CDR3 is 14 residues. Germline V gives CDR1 ENHRY, CDR2 SYGVKD. V was clipped by 2 bases and J by 12 bases, with 17 bases between them. The CDR3: CAISEPRGAGRQFF. CDR3 coding DNA: TGTGCCATCAGTGAGCCGAGGGGTGCGGGACGGCAGTTCTTC.

The V gene is TRBV15, the J gene TRBJ1-1, with 7 bases matching TRBD1. Trimming took 3 bases from V and 1 from J; bases not matched to a gene: 5. The CDR3 runs 15 residues. Germline loops: CDR1 LNHNV, CDR2 YYDKDF (reference sequence). The CDR3 here is CATSSTGTENTEAFF. In nucleotides, the CDR3 is TGTGCCACCAGCAGCACCGGGACAGAGAACACTGAAGCTTTCTTT.

The chain joins TRBV4-1 to TRBJ2-3, with D unclear. Deletions cut 0 bases from V and 9 bases from J, with 19 bases between. The germline CDR1 and CDR2 sequences are MGHRA and YSYEKL. This CDR3 has 16 residues. The CDR3 sequence is CASSQEVPVLLETQYF. Written as DNA, the CDR3 is TGCGCCAGCAGCCAAGAGGTTCCGGTGTTGTTGGAGACGCAGTATTTT.

This rearrangement joins TRBV5-1 to TRBJ2-7; 11 bases agree with TRBD1. The CDR3 extends over 16 amino acids. The germline V gene encodes CDR1 SGHRS and CDR2 YFSETQ. J was trimmed by 3 bases and V by 2 bases; bases with no gene match: 7. CDR3 nucleotide sequence: TGCGCCAGCAGCTTCGGACAGGGGGCGATGGACTACGAGCAGTACTTC. It encodes CASSFGQGAMDYEQYF.

The chain carries TRBV7-6 and TRBJ2-7; weak D call: TRBD1 (5 bases). CDR3 size: 13 residues. Germline V gene data show CDR1 as SGHVS and CDR2 as FNYEAQ. V was cut by 5 bases and J by 4 bases, with 12 bases left in between. This CDR3 reads CASSQGVEYEQYF. CDR3 in DNA: TGTGCCAGCAGCCAGGGTGTAGAGTACGAGCAGTACTTC.

This clone appeared once. The rearrangement joins TRBV7-9 to TRBJ1-1, with 8 bases fitting TRBD1. In germline, CDR1 is SEHNR, CDR2 FQNEAQ (reference sequence). The CDR3 extends over 13 amino acids. V lost 5 bases and J lost 3; bases outside the gene matches: 2. DNA of the CDR3: TGTGCCAGCAGCCCGACAGGGGACACTGAAGCTTTCTTT. This codes for CASSPTGDTEAFF. Combining the CDR3 with reference TRBV7-9 and TRBJ1-1 gives the whole variable domain DTGVSQNPRHKITKRGQNVTFRCDPISEHNRLYWYRQTLGQGPEFLTYFQNEAQLEKSRLLSDRFSAERPKGSFSTLEIQRTEQGDSAMYLCASSPTGDTEAFFGQGTRLTVV.